The entry below gives a single T cell receptor (beta chain) sequence along with its context. MiXCR, applied by TCRdb to the 5' RACE reads, yields one record per CDR3 protein. The table has 170,000 or so distinct CDR3 sequences, roughly 23% seen once. This entry belongs to a study of T-cell memory formation after mild COVID-19. This CDR3 is 17 amino acids long. Per germline, CDR1 SGHTA and CDR2 FQGNSA. V lost 6 bases and J lost 6; bases outside the gene matches: 12. Sequenced material: PBMCs or a T cell subset sorted from them (not recorded which). This chain uses TRBV7-2 with TRBJ2-5; 14 nucleotides line up with TRBD2. The sequence was collected from an adult woman who had mild COVID-19 (a few samples of this study predate the infection). Cell type and time point are not known. The DNA for the CDR3 is TGTGCCAGCAGATCATCGGGACTAGCGGGGGTTGGAAAGACCCAGTACTTC. Its translation: CASRSSGLAGVGKTQYF.